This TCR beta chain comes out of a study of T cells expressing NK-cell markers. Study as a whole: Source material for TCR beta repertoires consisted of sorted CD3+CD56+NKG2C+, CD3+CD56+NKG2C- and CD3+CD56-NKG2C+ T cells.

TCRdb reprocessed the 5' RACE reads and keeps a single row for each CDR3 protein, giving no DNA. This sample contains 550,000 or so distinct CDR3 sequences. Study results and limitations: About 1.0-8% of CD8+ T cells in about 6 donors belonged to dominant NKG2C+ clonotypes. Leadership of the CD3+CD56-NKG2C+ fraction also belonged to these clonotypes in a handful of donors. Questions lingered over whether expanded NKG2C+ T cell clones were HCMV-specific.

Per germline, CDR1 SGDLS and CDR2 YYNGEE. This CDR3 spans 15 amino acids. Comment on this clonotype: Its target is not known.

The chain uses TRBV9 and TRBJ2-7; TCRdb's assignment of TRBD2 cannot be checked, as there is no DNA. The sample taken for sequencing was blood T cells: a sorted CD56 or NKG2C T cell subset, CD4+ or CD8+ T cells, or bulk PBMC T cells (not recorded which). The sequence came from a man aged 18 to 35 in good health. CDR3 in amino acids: CASSAHSGNTYEQYF.